Sequencing of this T cell receptor (beta chain) was carried out in a study of shared clonotypes between healthy human individuals. In the study overall: Aged between 18 and 49, the donors were a couple of women and three men. Plates per donor: three CD4 naive, three CD4 memory, two CD8 naive, one CD8 memory.

Only in-frame clones appear in the TCRdb table, and some are missing; sequencing was by immunoSEQ multiplex PCR. The table records about 2.5 million clones, 80% to 95% of them present only once. This CDR3 spans 14 amino acids. V was shortened by 8 bases and J by 5 bases, with 18 bases between the two germline ends. From germline, CDR1 is LNHDA and CDR2 SQIVND (reference sequence). A CD45RA-negative memory subset and a CD45RA+ naive subset were separated from the CD4+ cells. The clonotype was recovered from a man between 18 and 35 years old in good health. Some clones in this sample may be carry-over from other donors' samples. The chain has TRBV19 and TRBJ2-5; the D gene is possibly TRBD1 (5 bases). The specimen sequenced was naive CD4+ T cells from PBMCs. Subset reported: CD45RA+ positively selected. The CDR3 nucleotides are TGTGCCAGTGGGTCAAGGGGTCAAAGGGAGACCCAGTACTTC. Amino acids: CASGSRGQRETQYF.